The sequence of this TCR beta chain was determined in a study of T cells in Graves' hyperthyroidism and ophthalmopathy. The investigators amplified TCR beta CDR3 regions from RNA transcripts. First-round RT-PCR targeting the TCR CDR3 was performed with the HTBI primer set. MiXCR was run by TCRdb on the multiplex PCR reads, yielding one entry per CDR3 protein. Here the sample spans about 420,000 distinct CDR3 sequences, about a sixth being singletons. With 5 bases removed from V and 2 bases from J, the gap between germline ends came to 15 bases. This CDR3 is 15 amino acids long. CDR1 and CDR2 (germline): SGHVS, FNYEAQ. An absence of ophthalmopathy progression within 18 months meant stable Graves' hyperthyroidism. Patients were aged 18 to 65, had disease duration under 2 months, and had newly diagnosed hyperthyroidism. A patient was excluded if there was uncontrolled infection, other autoimmune disease, pregnancy or lactation. Each 10 ml fresh peripheral blood draw supplied the PBMCs.

Ten or more counts support this clonotype. The sequenced sample consisted of blood. V is TRBV7-6 and J is TRBJ1-1; D perhaps matches TRBD1 (6 bases). The receptor comes from a woman aged 18-35 years with Graves' hyperthyroidism. The CDR3 reads CASSPPTGINTEAFF. CDR3 coding DNA: TGTGCCAGCAGCCCTCCGACAGGAATTAACACTGAAGCTTTCTTT.